This T cell receptor (beta chain) was found in a study of beta chain features in type 1 diabetes. The ends were cut back, 3 bases at V and 3 bases at J, with 6 bases in the middle. The CDR3 loop spans 13 amino acids. Germline CDR1 and CDR2: MRHNA and SNTAGT. This clone was observed a handful of times. Its specificity is not known. Notes on the study in general: Any HLA type influence on TCRB rearrangement was left unresolved here. All four CD4+ subsets of Type 1 diabetes patients contained TCRB CDR3s that were moderately but significantly shorter.

Sequenced material consisted of expressed TCRB transcripts (all of the isolated RNA was reverse transcribed). Some clones are missing from TCRdb's copy, which holds only in-frame ones; the method was immunoSEQ multiplex PCR. The sample comprises approximately 600,000 clones, roughly 12% of which are singletons, and 0.09% to 0.15% rests with the top ten. This rearrangement joins TRBV6-4 to TRBJ1-5; weak D call: TRBD1 (5 bases). The source is a young man with type 1 diabetes. What was sequenced was naive CD4+ T cells from blood. The CDR3 sequence is CASSEQVNQPQHF. The DNA for the CDR3 is TGTGCCAGCAGTGAACAGGTCAATCAGCCCCAGCATTTT.